Listed here are 5 T cell receptor beta chains from one sample, sequenced in a study of blood T cell repertoires in COVID-19. The assay was immunoSEQ multiplex PCR, and TCRdb's table has in-frame clones only and misses some. The data hold about 240,000 clones, with around four fifths observed a single time. Specimen: peripheral blood. Receptor source: an older woman with active or convalescent COVID-19.

The genes are TRBV6-5 and TRBJ2-7; 11 nucleotides line up with TRBD2. With V trimmed by 6 bases and J by 3 bases, 4 bases remained unmatched. The CDR3 is made up of 14 amino acids. Germline V lookup: CDR1 MNHEY, CDR2 SVGAGI. CDR3 nucleotides: TGTGCCAGCAGCCGACTAGCGGGGCGCTACGAGCAGTACTTC. Amino acid sequence: CASSRLAGRYEQYF.

The chain combines TRBV7-9 with TRBJ2-2; 8 bases are shared with TRBD2. CDR1 is SEHNR and CDR2 is FQNEAQ in the germline V gene (reference sequence). The V segment lost 8 bases and the J segment 0 bases; nucleotides outside the gene matches: 11. The CDR3 loop spans 17 amino acids. The CDR3 nucleotides are TGTGCCAGCTCCCCCCCGGGGGGGGGCCCGAACACCGGGGAGCTGTTTTTT. This sequence encodes CASSPPGGGPNTGELFF.

This clone has only a few counts. V gene TRBV27 combines with J gene TRBJ1-4; 7 nucleotides align to TRBD1. The CDR3 is 15 amino acids. Germline assignment: CDR1 MNHEY and CDR2 SMNVEV (reference sequence). V lost 5 bases, J lost 8 bases, and 11 bases stayed unmatched. DNA for the CDR3: TGTGCCAGCAGTCCCCGGACAGGCATGGACGAAAAACTGTTTTTT. Protein product: CASSPRTGMDEKLFF.

The chain recombines TRBV2 with TRBJ2-1, with a weak D call TRBD1 (7 bases). Germline V lookup: CDR1 SNHLY, CDR2 FYNNEI. CDR3 size: 18 residues. The V end lost 2 bases, the J end lost 4 bases, and 21 bases lay between the germline ends. The CDR3 DNA is TGTGCCAGCAGTGAACCCCAGGCAGGGGGGACGCCTTACAATGAGCAGTTCTTC. This encodes CASSEPQAGGTPYNEQFF.

The rearrangement uses TRBV23-1 and TRBJ2-7; 12 bases match TRBD1. TRBV23-1 is noted as an ORF with a role that remains uncertain. The CDR3 is 15 amino acids. With 0 bases clipped from V and 6 bases from J, the junction kept 3 bases outside the gene matches. CDR3 residues: CASSQSGTGGLEQYV. CDR3 bases: TGCGCCAGCAGTCAATCCGGGACAGGGGGCCTCGAGCAGTACGTC.